This is a list of T cell receptor beta chains from one sample in a study of blood T cells in healthy people across ages. TCRdb ran MiXCR on the 5' RACE reads and lists one entry per CDR3 protein. The sample holds approximately 1,700,000 distinct CDR3 sequences; around 40% are singletons and the top ten take 23%. Input material: blood. The receptor source for this set is a human donor in good health. The CDR3 runs from the conserved cysteine through the conserved F or W. Each record gives: D gene, clone size, J gene, V gene, CDR3 DNA, CDR3 protein. A D gene is named only where the DNA matches it firmly. Some rows mark clone size as missing; the rest say once, few, many or name a class of expanded clone.

D gene: NA
clone size: NA
J gene: TRBJ2-1
V gene: TRBV28
CDR3 DNA: TGTGCCAGCAGAGGGGGGGGCGAAGACAATGAGCAGTTCTTC
CDR3 protein: CASRGGGEDNEQFF

D gene: NA
clone size: NA
J gene: TRBJ2-7
V gene: TRBV4-3
CDR3 DNA: TGCGCCAGCAGCCAAGTCTGGCAGCGATCTTACGAGCAGTACTTC
CDR3 protein: CASSQVWQRSYEQYF

D gene: NA
clone size: NA
J gene: TRBJ2-1
V gene: TRBV28
CDR3 DNA: TGTGCCAGCAGTATCAGACAGGATGGCCGCAATGAGCAGTTCTTC
CDR3 protein: CASSIRQDGRNEQFF

D gene: NA
clone size: NA
J gene: TRBJ1-2
V gene: TRBV7-2
CDR3 DNA: TGTGCCAGCAGCGCCCCAACAACAGGGAAGGAAAATGGCTACACCTTC
CDR3 protein: CASSAPTTGKENGYTF

D gene: TRBD1
clone size: few
J gene: TRBJ1-2
V gene: TRBV6-2/TRBV6-3
CDR3 DNA: TGTGCCAGCAGTGGGACAGCTTATGGCTACACCTTC
CDR3 protein: CASSGTAYGYTF

D gene: TRBD1
clone size: NA
J gene: TRBJ2-7
V gene: TRBV5-1
CDR3 DNA: TGCGCCAGCAGCCAAAGCCCGGGACAGGGCCTCTACGAGCAGTACTTC
CDR3 protein: CASSQSPGQGLYEQYF

D gene: NA
clone size: few
J gene: TRBJ2-7
V gene: TRBV7-2
CDR3 DNA: TGTGCCAGCAGCCAGGTAGTGGACGAGCAGTACTTC
CDR3 protein: CASSQVVDEQYF

D gene: NA
clone size: NA
J gene: TRBJ2-7
V gene: TRBV5-1
CDR3 DNA: TGCGCCAGCAGCTTGGTGGGGGATAGCTCCTACAATGAGCAGTACTTC
CDR3 protein: CASSLVGDSSYNEQYF

D gene: NA
clone size: NA
J gene: TRBJ2-5
V gene: TRBV3-1
CDR3 DNA: TGTGCCAGCAGCCAAGGATGGAGTTATACTCAGACCCAGTACTTC
CDR3 protein: CASSQGWSYTQTQYF

D gene: NA
clone size: NA
J gene: TRBJ1-1
V gene: TRBV20-1
CDR3 DNA: TGCAGTGCCAAGAAGGACATGAACACTGAAGCTTTCTTT
CDR3 protein: CSAKKDMNTEAFF

D gene: TRBD2
clone size: few
J gene: TRBJ2-3
V gene: TRBV6-6
CDR3 DNA: TGTGCCAGCAGTTCATCAGCGGGGGGGCTAAATACGCAGTATTTT
CDR3 protein: CASSSSAGGLNTQYF

D gene: NA
clone size: few
J gene: TRBJ2-6
V gene: TRBV28
CDR3 DNA: TGTGCCAGCAGTTTTGACGTTCTTCGTTCATTGGGTTCTGGGGCCAACGTCCTGACTTTC
CDR3 protein: CASSFDVLRSLGSGANVLTF

D gene: TRBD1
clone size: NA
J gene: TRBJ1-5
V gene: TRBV4-1
CDR3 DNA: TGCGCCAGCAGCCGAGAGGACAGGGAGAGTAATCAGCCCCAGCATTTT
CDR3 protein: CASSREDRESNQPQHF

D gene: TRBD2
clone size: once
J gene: TRBJ2-2
V gene: TRBV4-1
CDR3 DNA: TGCGCCAGCAGCCTCCGGACTAGCGGGGCGAACACCGGGGAGCTGTTTTTT
CDR3 protein: CASSLRTSGANTGELFF

D gene: TRBD1
clone size: few
J gene: TRBJ1-5
V gene: TRBV24-1
CDR3 DNA: TGTGCCACCAGTGATCCCGGGACAGGGGGCTTGTCTCAGCCCCAGCATTTT
CDR3 protein: CATSDPGTGGLSQPQHF

D gene: TRBD1
clone size: NA
J gene: TRBJ2-1
V gene: TRBV7-9
CDR3 DNA: TGTGCCAGCAGCTCTAACCGGGACAGGGTTGAGGATGAGCAGTTCTTC
CDR3 protein: CASSSNRDRVEDEQFF

D gene: TRBD1
clone size: few
J gene: TRBJ2-3
V gene: TRBV6-1
CDR3 DNA: TGTGCCAGCAGTGCCCGAGGGACAGGCGGAGATACGCAGTATTTT
CDR3 protein: CASSARGTGGDTQYF